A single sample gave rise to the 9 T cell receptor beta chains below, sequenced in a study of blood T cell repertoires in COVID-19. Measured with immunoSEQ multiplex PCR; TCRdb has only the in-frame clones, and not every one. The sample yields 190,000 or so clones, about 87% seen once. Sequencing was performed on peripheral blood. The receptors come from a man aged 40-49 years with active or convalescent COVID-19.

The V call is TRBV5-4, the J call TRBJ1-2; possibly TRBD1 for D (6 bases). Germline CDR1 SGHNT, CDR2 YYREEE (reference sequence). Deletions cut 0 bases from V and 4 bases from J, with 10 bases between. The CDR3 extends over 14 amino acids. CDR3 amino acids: CASSLDRESYGYTF. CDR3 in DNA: TGTGCCAGCAGCTTGGACAGGGAGAGCTATGGCTACACCTTC.

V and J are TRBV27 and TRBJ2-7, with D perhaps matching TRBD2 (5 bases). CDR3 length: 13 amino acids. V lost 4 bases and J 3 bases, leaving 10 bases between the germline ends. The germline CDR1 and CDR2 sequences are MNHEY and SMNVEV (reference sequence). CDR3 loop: CASSYGVFYEQYF. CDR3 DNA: TGTGCCAGCAGTTACGGGGTATTCTACGAGCAGTACTTC.

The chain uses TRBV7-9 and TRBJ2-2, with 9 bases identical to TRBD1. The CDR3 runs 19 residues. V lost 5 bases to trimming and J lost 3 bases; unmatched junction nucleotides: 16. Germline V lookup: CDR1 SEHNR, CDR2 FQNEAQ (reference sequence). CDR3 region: CASSDYLGQGVGYTGELFF. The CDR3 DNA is TGTGCCAGCAGCGACTATCTGGGACAGGGAGTAGGGTACACCGGGGAGCTGTTTTTT.

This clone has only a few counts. In DNA form, the CDR3 reads TGTGCCAGCAGATCTACCCTCGGGGGAGGGTCACCCCTCCACTTT. Protein: CASRSTLGGGSPLHF. The chain uses TRBV28 and TRBJ1-6, with D tentatively TRBD1 (5 bases). This CDR3 has 15 amino acids. CDR1 and CDR2 (germline): MDHEN, SYDVKM. V was clipped by 6 bases and J by 10 bases, with 19 bases between them. Full variable domain (rest looked up from reference TRBV28 and TRBJ1-6): DVKVTQSSRYLVKRTGEKVFLECVQDMDHENMFWYRQDPGLGLRLIYFSYDVKMKEKGDIPEGYSVSREKKERFSLILESASTNQTSMYLCASRSTLGGGSPLHFGNGTRLTVT.

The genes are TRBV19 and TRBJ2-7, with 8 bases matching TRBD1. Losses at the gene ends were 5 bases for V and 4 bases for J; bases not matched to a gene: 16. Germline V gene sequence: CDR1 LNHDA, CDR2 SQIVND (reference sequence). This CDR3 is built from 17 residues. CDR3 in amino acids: CASSERPSSDRGYEQYF. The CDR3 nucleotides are TGTGCCAGTAGTGAGCGACCCTCTAGCGACAGGGGTTACGAGCAGTACTTC.

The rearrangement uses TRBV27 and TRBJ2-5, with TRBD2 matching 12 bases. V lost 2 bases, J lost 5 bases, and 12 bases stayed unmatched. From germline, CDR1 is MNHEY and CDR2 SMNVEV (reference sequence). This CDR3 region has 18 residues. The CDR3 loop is CASSLQGLAGMVGETQYF. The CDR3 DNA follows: TGTGCCAGCAGTTTACAGGGACTAGCGGGCATGGTAGGGGAGACCCAGTACTTC.

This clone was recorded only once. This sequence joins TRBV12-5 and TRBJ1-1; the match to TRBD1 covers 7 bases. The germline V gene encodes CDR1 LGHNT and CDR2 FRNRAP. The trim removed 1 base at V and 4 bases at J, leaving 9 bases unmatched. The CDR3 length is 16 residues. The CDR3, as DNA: TGTGCTAGTGGTTTGGGATCCCACAGGGGCTCCACTGAAGCTTTCTTT. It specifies CASGLGSHRGSTEAFF.

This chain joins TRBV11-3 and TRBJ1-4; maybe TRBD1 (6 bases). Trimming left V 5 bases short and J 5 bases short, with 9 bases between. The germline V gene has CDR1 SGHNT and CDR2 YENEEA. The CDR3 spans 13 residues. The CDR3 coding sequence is TGTGCCAGCAGCAGGGGGGGAAATGAAAAACTGTTTTTT. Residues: CASSRGGNEKLFF.

In DNA, the CDR3 is TGTGCCAGCGCCGACGGGACATCCTACGAGCAGTACTTC. Translated, it gives CASADGTSYEQYF. V is TRBV19 and J is TRBJ2-7; D perhaps matches TRBD1 (6 bases). Trimming removed 9 bases at V and 1 base at J, with 13 bases between. Per the germline V gene, CDR1 is LNHDA and CDR2 is SQIVND (reference sequence). The CDR3 is 13 residues long.